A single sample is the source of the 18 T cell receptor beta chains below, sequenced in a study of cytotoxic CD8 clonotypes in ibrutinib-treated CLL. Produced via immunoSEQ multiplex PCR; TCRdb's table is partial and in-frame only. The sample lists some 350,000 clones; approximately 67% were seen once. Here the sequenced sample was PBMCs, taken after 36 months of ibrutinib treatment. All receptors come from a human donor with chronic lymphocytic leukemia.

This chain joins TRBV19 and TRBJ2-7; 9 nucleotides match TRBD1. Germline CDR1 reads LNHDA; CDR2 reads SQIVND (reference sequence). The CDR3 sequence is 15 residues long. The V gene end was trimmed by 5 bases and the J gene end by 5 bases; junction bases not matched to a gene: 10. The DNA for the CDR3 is TGTGCCAGTAGTTTGACGGGACAGGGCAGGAACGAGCAGTACTTC. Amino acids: CASSLTGQGRNEQYF.

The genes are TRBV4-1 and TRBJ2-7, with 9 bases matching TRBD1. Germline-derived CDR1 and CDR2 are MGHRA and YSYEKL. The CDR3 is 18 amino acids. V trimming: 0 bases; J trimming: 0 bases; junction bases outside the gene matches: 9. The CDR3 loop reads CASSQDRDRATYSYEQYF. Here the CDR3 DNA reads TGCGCCAGCAGCCAAGATCGGGACAGGGCCACTTACTCCTACGAGCAGTACTTC.

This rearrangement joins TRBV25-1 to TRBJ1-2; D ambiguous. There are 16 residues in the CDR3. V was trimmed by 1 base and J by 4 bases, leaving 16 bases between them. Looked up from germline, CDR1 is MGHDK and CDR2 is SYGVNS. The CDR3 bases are TGTGCCAGCAGTGAATGGGAGGGTATGGGCTCCTATGGCTACACCTTC. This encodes CASSEWEGMGSYGYTF.

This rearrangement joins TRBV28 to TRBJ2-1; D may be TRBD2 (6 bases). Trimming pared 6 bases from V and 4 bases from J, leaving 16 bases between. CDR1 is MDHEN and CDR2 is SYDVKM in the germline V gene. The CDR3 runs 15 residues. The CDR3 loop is CASSPGLRIYNEQFF. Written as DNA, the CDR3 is TGTGCCAGCAGCCCGGGACTCCGCATTTACAATGAGCAGTTCTTC.

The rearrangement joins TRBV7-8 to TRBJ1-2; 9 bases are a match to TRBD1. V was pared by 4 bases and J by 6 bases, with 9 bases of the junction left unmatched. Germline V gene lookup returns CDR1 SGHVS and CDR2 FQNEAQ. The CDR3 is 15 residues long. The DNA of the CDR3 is TGTGCCAGCAGCTGGGCCCGGGACAGGGTCCATGGCTACACCTTC. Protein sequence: CASSWARDRVHGYTF.

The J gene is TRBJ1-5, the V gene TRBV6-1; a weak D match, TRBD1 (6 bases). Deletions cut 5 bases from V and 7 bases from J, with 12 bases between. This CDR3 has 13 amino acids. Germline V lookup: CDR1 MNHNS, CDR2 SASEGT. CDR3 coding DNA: TGTGCCAGCAGTAACAGGGTCGGCCAGCCCCAGCATTTT. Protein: CASSNRVGQPQHF.

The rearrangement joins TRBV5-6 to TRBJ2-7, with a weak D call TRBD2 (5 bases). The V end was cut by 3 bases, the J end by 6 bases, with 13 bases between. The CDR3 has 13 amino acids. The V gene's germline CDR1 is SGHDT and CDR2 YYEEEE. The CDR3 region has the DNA TGTGCCAGCAGCTCGAGGTCGGGGTTCGAGCAGTACTTC. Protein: CASSSRSGFEQYF.

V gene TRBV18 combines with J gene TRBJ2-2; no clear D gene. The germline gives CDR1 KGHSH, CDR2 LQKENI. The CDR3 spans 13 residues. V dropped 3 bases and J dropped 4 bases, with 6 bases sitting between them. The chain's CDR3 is CASSPTGTGELFF. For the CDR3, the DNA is TGTGCCAGCTCACCCACCGGCACCGGGGAGCTGTTTTTT.

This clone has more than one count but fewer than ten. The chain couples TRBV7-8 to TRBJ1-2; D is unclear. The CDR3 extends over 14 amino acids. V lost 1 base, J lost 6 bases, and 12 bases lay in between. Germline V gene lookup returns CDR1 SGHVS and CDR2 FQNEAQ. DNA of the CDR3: TGTGCCAGCAGCTTAGTATCGGGTCACGATGGCTACACCTTC. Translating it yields CASSLVSGHDGYTF.

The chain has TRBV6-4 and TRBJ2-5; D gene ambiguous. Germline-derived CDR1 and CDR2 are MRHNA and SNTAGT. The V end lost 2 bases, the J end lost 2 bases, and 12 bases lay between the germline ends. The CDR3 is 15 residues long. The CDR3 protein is CASSDHRLGQETQYF. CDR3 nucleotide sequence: TGTGCCAGCAGTGACCACCGGCTAGGACAAGAGACCCAGTACTTC.

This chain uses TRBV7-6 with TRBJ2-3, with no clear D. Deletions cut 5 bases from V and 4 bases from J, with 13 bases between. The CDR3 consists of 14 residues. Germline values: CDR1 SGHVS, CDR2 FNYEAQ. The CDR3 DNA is TGTGCCAGCAGCCCCACTCAGCGCGCAGATACGCAGTATTTT. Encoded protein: CASSPTQRADTQYF. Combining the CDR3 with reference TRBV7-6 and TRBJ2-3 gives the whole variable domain GAGVSQSPRYKVTKRGQDVALRCDPISGHVSLYWYRQALGQGPEFLTYFNYEAQQDKSGLPNDRFSAERPEGSISTLTIQRTEQRDSAMYRCASSPTQRADTQYFGPGTRLTVL.

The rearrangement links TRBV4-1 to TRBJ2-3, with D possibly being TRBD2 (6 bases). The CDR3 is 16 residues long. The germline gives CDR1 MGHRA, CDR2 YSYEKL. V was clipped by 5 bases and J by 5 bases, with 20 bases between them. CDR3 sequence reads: CASSFPGRTKGDTQYF. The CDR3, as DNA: TGCGCCAGCAGCTTCCCCGGACGGACTAAGGGAGATACGCAGTATTTT.

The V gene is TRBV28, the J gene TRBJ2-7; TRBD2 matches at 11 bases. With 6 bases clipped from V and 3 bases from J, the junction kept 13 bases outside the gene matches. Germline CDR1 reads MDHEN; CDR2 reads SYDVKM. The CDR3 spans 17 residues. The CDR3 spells CASSADPGLADYYEQYF. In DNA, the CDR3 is TGTGCCAGCAGCGCCGATCCGGGACTAGCGGATTACTACGAGCAGTACTTC.

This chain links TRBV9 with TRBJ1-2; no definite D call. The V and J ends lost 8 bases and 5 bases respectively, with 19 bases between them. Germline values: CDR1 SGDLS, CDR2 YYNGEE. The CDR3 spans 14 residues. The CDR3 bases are TGTGCCAGGATCGGCGATGAGAGTAGGTATGGCTACACCTTC. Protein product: CARIGDESRYGYTF. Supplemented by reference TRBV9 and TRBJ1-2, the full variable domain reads DSGVTQTPKHLITATGQRVTLRCSPRSGDLSVYWYQQSLDQGLQFLIQYYNGEERAKGNILERFSAQQFPDLHSELNLSSLELGDSALYFCARIGDESRYGYTFGSGTRLTVV.

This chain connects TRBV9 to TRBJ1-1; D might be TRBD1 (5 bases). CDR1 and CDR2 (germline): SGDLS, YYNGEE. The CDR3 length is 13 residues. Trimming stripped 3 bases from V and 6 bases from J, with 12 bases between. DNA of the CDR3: TGTGCCAGCAGCGGCATGGGGGGACCTGAAGCTTTCTTT. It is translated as CASSGMGGPEAFF.

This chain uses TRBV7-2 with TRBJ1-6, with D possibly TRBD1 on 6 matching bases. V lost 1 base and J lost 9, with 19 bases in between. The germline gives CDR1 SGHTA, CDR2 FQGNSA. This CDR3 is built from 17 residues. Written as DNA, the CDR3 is TGTGCCAGCAGCTTAGGGCCAACAGGGTTGAGTAGTTCACCCCTCCACTTT. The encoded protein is CASSLGPTGLSSSPLHF.

The CDR3 loop is CASSVGNGNYGYTF. The CDR3, as DNA: TGTGCCAGCAGCGTAGGGAATGGGAACTATGGCTACACCTTC. The gene calls are TRBV6-1 and TRBJ1-2, with no clear D. CDR3 length: 14 amino acids. Germline V gives CDR1 MNHNS, CDR2 SASEGT. The ends were cut back, 6 bases at V and 2 bases at J, with 13 bases in the middle.

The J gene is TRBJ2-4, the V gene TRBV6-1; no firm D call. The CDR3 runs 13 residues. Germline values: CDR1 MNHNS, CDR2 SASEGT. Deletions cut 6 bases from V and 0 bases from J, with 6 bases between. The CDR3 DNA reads TGTGCCAGCAGACCTCTAGCCAAAAACATTCAGTACTTC. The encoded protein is CASRPLAKNIQYF.